This paragraph reports one T cell receptor beta chain. What it binds is unknown. These data come from a study of radiotherapy plus CTLA-4 blockade in lung cancer. This CDR3 is built from 14 residues. V lost 4 bases and J lost 5, with 12 bases in between. Per germline, CDR1 SGHRS and CDR2 YFSETQ. Points from the study as a whole: Interferon-beta and early blood T cell clone dynamics reportedly predicted response best. The study found tumor-derived TCR clones expanded in blood after radiotherapy plus ipilimumab.

Focal radiation with ipilimumab CTLA-4 blockade was given to patients with chemo-refractory metastatic non-small-cell lung cancer. Profiling relied on immunoSEQ multiplex PCR, and the TCRdb table lists in-frame clones only, not all of them. The data contain about 15,000 clones, around 70% of them singletons. J is TRBJ1-4 and V is TRBV5-1, with D unresolved. The clonotype originates from a human donor with non-small cell lung cancer whose response to radiotherapy plus ipilimumab could not be evaluated. Sequences were derived from peripheral blood, sampled from a patient treated with radiotherapy plus ipilimumab. Here the CDR3 reads CASSPERPNEKLFF. CDR3 DNA: TGCGCCAGCAGCCCTGAGAGGCCGAATGAAAAACTGTTTTTT.